Below, 18 T cell receptor beta chains from the same sample are listed, as sequenced in a study of T cell responses to AZD1222 COVID-19 vaccine. Data came from immunoSEQ multiplex PCR; TCRdb stores just in-frame clones and leaves some out. Counted here are roughly 160,000 clones, around nine tenths occurring once; the ten biggest clones make up 0.85% to 1.1%. The starting material was peripheral blood, obtained 28 days after the second AZD1222 dose. These receptor sequences come from an adult who received the AZD1222 COVID-19 vaccine.

The CDR3 DNA is TGTGCCAGCAGCTCGACAGGGGTTTGCGAGACCCAGTACTTC. Its translation: CASSSTGVCETQYF. The chain uses TRBV21-1 and TRBJ2-5; the DNA was not used to check the table's D call, TRBD1. TRBV21-1 is assigned pseudogene status. The CDR3 totals 14 residues.

The sample holds a few counts of this clone. The V gene is TRBV5-1, the J gene TRBJ1-2, with D unresolved. CDR3 length: 13 residues. Trimming cost V 7 bases and J 8 bases, with 18 bases left between them. In germline, CDR1 is SGHRS, CDR2 YFSETQ. CDR3 protein: CASSEGLSQGYTF. As DNA, the CDR3 is TGCGCCAGCTCTGAAGGGTTATCTCAAGGCTACACCTTC.

This clone came up a few times. The gene calls are TRBV5-1 and TRBJ2-7; D may be TRBD1 (6 bases). CDR3 size: 16 residues. Germline CDR1 SGHRS, CDR2 YFSETQ. Trimming stripped 0 bases from V and 1 base from J, with 14 bases between. The CDR3 coding sequence is TGCGCCAGCAGCTTGGACGGATCTCAGGGGTCCTACGAGCAGTACTTC. This codes for CASSLDGSQGSYEQYF.

The chain recombines TRBV14 with TRBJ1-1; D is unresolved. The CDR3 spans 13 residues. CDR1 is SGHDN and CDR2 is FVKESK in the germline V gene. The V end was cut by 6 bases, the J end by 1 base, with 9 bases between. CDR3 in DNA: TGTGCCAGCAGTATGGACTGGAACACTGAAGCTTTCTTT. Its translation is CASSMDWNTEAFF.

The gene calls are TRBV25-1 and TRBJ2-2, with D possibly being TRBD1 (6 bases). Trimming stripped 3 bases from V and 4 bases from J, with 9 bases between. The CDR3 has 14 amino acids. The germline V gene has CDR1 MGHDK and CDR2 SYGVNS. CDR3 DNA: TGTGCCAGCAGTGACTGGGACATCACCGGGGAGCTGTTTTTT. It is translated as CASSDWDITGELFF.

V usage is TRBV30 and J usage is TRBJ2-1; D uncertain. CDR1 is GTSNPN, CDR2 SVGIG, per germline (reference sequence). The CDR3 runs 11 residues. The V end was cut by 2 bases, the J end by 7 bases, with 6 bases between. The CDR3 loop reads CAWSLLNEQFF. The CDR3 bases are TGTGCCTGGAGTCTCTTGAATGAGCAGTTCTTC. Full variable domain (rest looked up from reference TRBV30 and TRBJ2-1): SQTIHQWPATLVQPVGSPLSLECTVEGTSNPNLYWYRQAAGRGLQLLFYSVGIGQISSEVPQNLSASRPQDRQFILSSKKLLLSDSGFYLCAWSLLNEQFFGPGTRLTVL.

The rearrangement joins TRBV3-1 (or the pseudogene TRBV3-2) to TRBJ1-1; D is uncertain. The V end was cut by 4 bases, the J end by 4 bases, with 16 bases between. Per germline, CDR1 LGHDT and CDR2 YNNKEL (reference sequence). The CDR3 runs to 15 residues. CDR3 nucleotide sequence: TGTGCCAGCAGCCCCCCCGCGGGCGCGGGCACTGAAGCTTTCTTT. It yields the protein CASSPPAGAGTEAFF.

The chain combines TRBV19 with TRBJ1-2; weak D call: TRBD1 (6 bases). Germline CDR1 and CDR2: LNHDA and SQIVND (reference sequence). This CDR3 has 13 residues. Deletions cut 6 bases from V and 8 bases from J, with 16 bases between. CDR3 residues: CASRIQGSDGYTF. The CDR3 nucleotides read TGTGCCAGTAGGATACAGGGATCTGACGGCTACACCTTC.

J is TRBJ1-4 and V is TRBV4-1; D is unresolved. This CDR3 spans 14 amino acids. V lost 1 base, J lost 12 bases, and 15 bases lay in between. CDR1 and CDR2 (germline): MGHRA, YSYEKL. The CDR3 DNA follows: TGCGCCAGCAGCCAAGGCACCACATGGGTGGAACTGTTTTTT. Its translation is CASSQGTTWVELFF.

The chain joins TRBV5-1 to TRBJ1-5; D may be TRBD1 (5 bases). The CDR3 runs to 14 residues. The V end was cut by 4 bases, the J end by 5 bases, with 13 bases between. CDR1 and CDR2 from the germline V gene are SGHRS and YFSETQ. In DNA, the CDR3 is TGCGCCAGCAGCACGGGGGAGGCCTATCAGCCCCAGCATTTT. Amino acids: CASSTGEAYQPQHF.

The J gene is TRBJ2-1, the V gene TRBV11-3; tentative D call: TRBD1 (6 bases). CDR1 and CDR2 from the germline V gene are SGHNT and YENEEA. Trimming removed 0 bases from V and 5 bases from J, with 11 bases in between. The CDR3 consists of 15 residues. CDR3 sequence (DNA): TGTGCCAGCAGCTTAGACGTCACAGGGAACAATGAGCAGTTCTTC. This translates into CASSLDVTGNNEQFF. The variable domain in full, with the rest retrieved from reference TRBV11-3 and TRBJ2-1, is EAGVVQSPRYKIIEKKQPVAFWCNPISGHNTLYWYLQNLGQGPELLIRYENEEAVDDSQLPKDRFSAERLKGVDSTLKIQPAELGDSAVYLCASSLDVTGNNEQFFGPGTRLTVL.

Only a few counts were recorded for this clone. The chain recombines TRBV19 with TRBJ1-4, with D perhaps TRBD1 (5 bases). Deletions cut 6 bases from V and 1 base from J, with 9 bases between. The CDR3 consists of 14 residues. CDR1 is LNHDA, CDR2 SQIVND, per germline (reference sequence). CDR3 amino acids: CASSQDRTNEKLFF. Written as DNA, the CDR3 is TGTGCCAGTAGCCAAGACAGAACTAATGAAAAACTGTTTTTT.

This CDR3 is CASMWVAGDTQYF. Written as DNA, the CDR3 is TGTGCCAGTATGTGGGTAGCGGGAGATACGCAGTATTTT. The rearrangement joins TRBV19 to TRBJ2-3, with 7 bases lining up with TRBD2. J gave up 5 bases and V 7 bases, and 6 bases lay outside the gene matches. Germline assignment: CDR1 LNHDA and CDR2 SQIVND (reference sequence). The CDR3 totals 13 residues.

CDR3 sequence: CASSFITAMNTEAFF. CDR3 nucleotides: TGTGCCAGCAGCTTCATCACAGCGATGAACACTGAAGCTTTCTTT. The rearrangement joins TRBV7-9 to TRBJ1-1; D gene unclear. The CDR3 contains 15 residues. Germline lookup yields CDR1 SEHNR and CDR2 FQNEAQ (reference sequence). The V end was cut by 3 bases, the J end by 0 bases, with 11 bases between.

V and J are TRBV5-8 and TRBJ1-5; unclear D gene. Trimming left V 0 bases short and J 2 bases short, with 9 bases between. The CDR3 length is 15 residues. Germline values: CDR1 SGHTS, CDR2 YDEGEE. CDR3 sequence reads: CASSLEGHRNQPQHF. CDR3 coding DNA: TGTGCCAGCAGCTTGGAGGGCCACCGCAATCAGCCCCAGCATTTT.

The chain joins TRBV12-3 or TRBV12-4 to TRBJ1-1; TRBD1 is a possible D gene (5 bases). CDR3 length: 13 amino acids. The germline V and J ends were trimmed by 6 bases and 2 bases, with 10 bases remaining between them. The CDR3 DNA follows: TGTGCCAGCAGCTGGGACGGCAACACTGAAGCTTTCTTT. Protein: CASSWDGNTEAFF.

The chain employs TRBV7-9 and TRBJ2-7; TRBD2 matches at 8 bases. Germline V gene data show CDR1 as SEHNR and CDR2 as FQNEAQ (reference sequence). The CDR3 spans 13 residues. After removal of 5 bases from V and 4 bases from J, the junction contained 4 bases not matched to a gene. The CDR3 loop reads CASSPGGTYEQYF. DNA of the CDR3: TGTGCCAGCAGCCCGGGGGGGACTTACGAGCAGTACTTC. Combining the CDR3 with reference TRBV7-9 and TRBJ2-7 gives the whole variable domain DTGVSQNPRHKITKRGQNVTFRCDPISEHNRLYWYRQTLGQGPEFLTYFQNEAQLEKSRLLSDRFSAERPKGSFSTLEIQRTEQGDSAMYLCASSPGGTYEQYFGPGTRLTVT.

The J gene is TRBJ2-7, the V gene TRBV13; D is uncertain. V gave up 3 bases and J gave up 0 bases, with 9 bases separating them. Per the germline V gene, CDR1 is PRHDT and CDR2 is FYEKMQ (reference sequence). The CDR3 runs to 14 residues. CDR3 in amino acids: CASSFGLASYEQYF. The CDR3, as DNA: TGTGCCAGCAGCTTTGGTCTTGCCTCCTACGAGCAGTACTTC.